The 25 T cell receptor beta chains in this list originate from one sample, sequenced in a study of cytomegalovirus exposure and HLA in healthy donors. Amplification used 60 Vbeta primers and 13 Jbeta primers. Libraries were prepared by immunoSEQ multiplex PCR; TCRdb keeps only in-frame clonotypes and omits some of them. The data hold some 160,000 clones, with about three quarters observed a single time. The specimen sequenced was PBMCs. The receptor set was obtained from a middle-aged woman in good health and CMV-seropositive.

This CDR3 reads CASSLDGGKNQPQHF. CDR3 DNA: TGTGCCAGCAGCTTAGACGGGGGAAAGAATCAGCCCCAGCATTTT. The rearrangement uses TRBV7-2 and TRBJ1-5; D is perhaps TRBD1 (5 bases). The CDR3 length is 15 residues. Germline CDR1 is SGHTA and CDR2 is FQGNSA. Trimming cost V 1 base and J 4 bases, with 11 bases left between them.

V is TRBV10-2 and J is TRBJ2-5; D is ambiguous. The J call may not be correct, given that the DNA end is closer to TRBJ2-7. This CDR3 is 10 amino acids long. The V gene's germline CDR1 is WSHSY and CDR2 SAAADI. The CDR3 region is CASGLGEQYF. The CDR3 nucleotides read TGCGCCAGCGGGCTGGGCGAGCAGTACTTC.

This clone was seen once. This rearrangement joins TRBV2 to TRBJ2-3; D gene uncertain. The length of the CDR3 is 15 residues. Trimming removed 3 bases from V and 1 base from J, with 11 bases in between. Germline-derived CDR1 and CDR2 are SNHLY and FYNNEI. The CDR3 bases are TGTGCCAGCAGTGATAAGTCAGTGGGCACAGATACGCAGTATTTT. It specifies CASSDKSVGTDTQYF.

The chain has TRBV7-2 and TRBJ2-1, with TRBD2 as a possible D gene (6 bases). Germline CDR1 and CDR2: SGHTA and FQGNSA. The V end lost 5 bases, the J end lost 5 bases, and 19 bases lay between the germline ends. The CDR3 spans 16 residues. The CDR3 DNA sequence: TGTGCCAGCAGCGCGGGATACGGCCGTGTAAACAATGAGCAGTTCTTC. Translation: CASSAGYGRVNNEQFF. Looking up the rest from reference TRBV7-2 and TRBJ2-1 gives the full variable domain: GAGVSQSPSNKVTEKGKDVELRCDPISGHTALYWYRQSLGQGLEFLIYFQGNSAPDKSGLPSDRFSAERTGGSVSTLTIQRTQQEDSAVYLCASSAGYGRVNNEQFFGPGTRLTVL.

V is TRBV7-6 and J is TRBJ2-2; D is unresolved. The CDR3 has 14 residues. V was clipped by 6 bases and J by 1 base, with 9 bases between them. Germline-derived CDR1 and CDR2 are SGHVS and FNYEAQ. The CDR3, as DNA: TGTGCCAGCAGATTTAACAGGAACACCGGGGAGCTGTTTTTT. It specifies CASRFNRNTGELFF.

J is TRBJ2-2 and V is TRBV5-1; TRBD2 might be the D (6 bases). Trimming took off 6 bases at V and 1 base at J, with 22 bases between the two ends. From germline, CDR1 is SGHRS and CDR2 YFSETQ. CDR3 length: 18 residues. The CDR3 protein is CASTALALTQLNTGELFF. The CDR3 bases are TGCGCCAGCACGGCCCTAGCGCTAACCCAATTGAACACCGGGGAGCTGTTTTTT.

CDR3 amino acids: CASSSETAYNEQFF. The CDR3, as DNA: TGTGCCAGCAGCTCCGAGACAGCGTACAATGAGCAGTTCTTC. The rearrangement joins TRBV9 to TRBJ2-1; TRBD1 might be the D (5 bases). The ends were cut back, 4 bases at V and 4 bases at J, with 12 bases in the middle. The germline gives CDR1 SGDLS, CDR2 YYNGEE. The CDR3 extends over 14 amino acids.

The chain recombines TRBV6-6 with TRBJ2-7; D is possibly TRBD1 (6 bases). The germline CDR1 and CDR2 sequences are MNHNY and SVGAGI (reference sequence). CDR3 length: 13 amino acids. The V gene lost 10 bases and the J gene lost 0 bases, with 13 bases spanning the gap. This chain's CDR3 is CATRSGVSYEQYF. Written as DNA, the CDR3 is TGTGCCACCCGATCAGGGGTCTCCTACGAGCAGTACTTC.

The chain carries TRBV27 and TRBJ1-2, with D unresolved. Deletions cut 4 bases from V and 5 bases from J, with 14 bases between. This CDR3 spans 14 amino acids. The germline gives CDR1 MNHEY, CDR2 SMNVEV (reference sequence). The CDR3 sequence: CASSSVNSFYGYTF. In DNA, the CDR3 is TGTGCCAGCAGTTCCGTAAATAGCTTTTATGGCTACACCTTC.

The gene calls are TRBV6-1 and TRBJ1-2, with 7 bases aligning to TRBD1. V was clipped by 8 bases and J by 3 bases; unmatched bases: 3. This CDR3 is built from 12 residues. CDR1 and CDR2 from the germline V gene are MNHNS and SASEGT. CDR3: CASHRGYYGYTF. The CDR3 DNA is TGTGCCAGCCACAGGGGTTACTATGGCTACACCTTC.

The chain is built from TRBV19 and TRBJ1-1; 9 bases map to TRBD1. The J segment lost 4 bases and the V segment lost 7 bases, leaving 7 bases of the junction unmatched. This CDR3 region has 14 residues. From germline, CDR1 is LNHDA and CDR2 SQIVND (reference sequence). This chain's CDR3 is CASTSNRGLTEAFF. The CDR3 bases are TGTGCCAGTACCTCAAACAGGGGGCTCACTGAAGCTTTCTTT.

This clone was seen a single time. The chain joins TRBV7-6 to TRBJ1-3; D not certain. This CDR3 is built from 15 residues. Between the trimmed V and J ends, which lost 5 bases and 1 base, there was a span of 12 bases. Germline V gene sequence: CDR1 SGHVS, CDR2 FNYEAQ. CDR3 DNA: TGTGCCAGCAGCACCCTGGGCAGGTCTGGAAACACCATATATTTT. This sequence encodes CASSTLGRSGNTIYF.

This clone has only a few counts. The chain combines TRBV5-1 with TRBJ2-2; D possibly corresponds to TRBD2 (7 bases). Germline V gene lookup returns CDR1 SGHRS and CDR2 YFSETQ. CDR3 length equals 15 residues. V shed 4 bases and J shed 4 bases, with 14 bases lying between them. The CDR3 spells CASSARRGPTGELFF. In DNA, the CDR3 is TGCGCCAGCAGCGCGCGGCGGGGGCCCACCGGGGAGCTGTTTTTT.

This clone was detected once. The CDR3 sequence is CASSPRQGINSPLHF. CDR3 DNA: TGTGCCAGTAGCCCTAGACAGGGAATTAATTCACCCCTCCACTTT. The chain links TRBV19 to TRBJ1-6; TRBD1 aligns across 7 bases. CDR1 and CDR2 (germline): LNHDA, SQIVND (reference sequence). The CDR3 has 15 residues. V trimming: 6 bases; J trimming: 6 bases; junction bases outside the gene matches: 8. The full variable domain, its missing parts supplied by reference TRBV19 and TRBJ1-6, is DGGITQSPKYLFRKEGQNVTLSCEQNLNHDAMYWYRQDPGQGLRLIYYSQIVNDFQKGDIAEGYSVSREKKESFPLTVTSAQKNPTAFYLCASSPRQGINSPLHFGNGTRLTVT.

The J gene is TRBJ1-5, the V gene TRBV6-1; perhaps TRBD1 as D (5 bases). V lost 0 bases to trimming and J lost 1 base, with 7 bases between them. CDR1 is MNHNS, CDR2 SASEGT, per germline. This CDR3 has 15 residues. The CDR3: CASSEAGLSNQPQHF. The CDR3, as DNA: TGTGCCAGCAGTGAAGCGGGGCTGAGCAATCAGCCCCAGCATTTT.

This clone appeared once. At one end, the junction sequence differs from germline, possibly due to a read error. The CDR3 bases are TGTTCCAGCAGCTTAAAGGGGGGGGTCGAGCAGTACTTC. Residues: CSSSLKGGVEQYF. The rearrangement joins TRBV7-9 to TRBJ2-7; tentatively, D is TRBD2 (7 bases). The CDR3 totals 13 residues. Germline V CDR1 and CDR2: SEHNR, FQNEAQ (reference sequence).

This clone was seen repeatedly, ten times or more. The rearrangement uses TRBV6-6 and TRBJ1-1; tentatively, D is TRBD1 (5 bases). Germline CDR1 is MNHNY and CDR2 is SVGAGI (reference sequence). Trimming cost V 2 bases and J 5 bases, with 18 bases left between them. This CDR3 comprises 16 residues. CDR3 residues: CASSYDSGGVGTEAFF. CDR3 DNA sequence: TGTGCCAGCAGTTACGACAGTGGTGGGGTCGGGACTGAAGCTTTCTTT.

V usage is TRBV19 and J usage is TRBJ2-5; D not resolved. V was trimmed by 1 base and J by 4 bases, leaving 7 bases between them. The V gene's germline CDR1 is LNHDA and CDR2 SQIVND (reference sequence). The CDR3 spans 13 residues. In DNA, the CDR3 is TGTGCCAGTAGTATAGGGGCCCGAGAGACCCAGTACTTC. Amino acids: CASSIGARETQYF.

Notes on this clone: A read error may produce the germline difference seen at one junction end. The chain recombines TRBV2 with TRBJ2-7; 12 bases map to TRBD2. Germline V lookup: CDR1 SNHLY, CDR2 FYNNEI. This CDR3 is 19 amino acids long. This chain's CDR3 is CASIEPRTSGVPGNYEQYF. The CDR3 DNA follows: TGTGCCAGCATTGAACCTAGGACTAGCGGGGTCCCGGGAAACTACGAGCAGTACTTC.

This clone was seen a single time. The chain couples TRBV23-1 to TRBJ1-1, with unresolved D. TRBV23-1 is marked as an open reading frame, function uncertain. The germline V and J ends were trimmed by 4 bases and 6 bases, with 3 bases remaining between them. The CDR3 extends over 10 amino acids. The CDR3 DNA sequence: TGCGCCAGCAGTCCTCCTGAAGCTTTCTTT. The encoded protein is CASSPPEAFF.

This chain uses TRBV19 with TRBJ1-2; D remains ambiguous. Germline CDR1 is LNHDA and CDR2 is SQIVND (reference sequence). Trimming removed 7 bases at V and 4 bases at J, with 7 bases between. The CDR3 has 11 amino acids. The CDR3 sequence is CASNNPYGYTF. CDR3 nucleotide sequence: TGTGCCAGTAACAACCCCTATGGCTACACCTTC.

The rearrangement joins TRBV7-3 to TRBJ2-2; D gene ambiguous. Per germline, CDR1 SGHTA and CDR2 FQGTGA. The CDR3 covers 12 residues. V lost 3 bases and J 4 bases, leaving 3 bases between the germline ends. CDR3 residues: CASSFSTGELFF. DNA of the CDR3: TGTGCCAGCAGCTTTAGCACCGGGGAGCTGTTTTTT.

This clone was picked up one time. This CDR3 reads CSVGGDTQYF. The CDR3 DNA reads as TGCAGCGTTGGGGGGGACACGCAGTATTTT. This chain uses TRBV29-1 with TRBJ2-3; D is perhaps TRBD2 (6 bases). V lost 4 bases, J lost 9 bases, and 8 bases lay in between. CDR3 length: 10 residues. CDR1 SQVTM and CDR2 ANQGSEA come from the germline V gene.

The V gene is TRBV6-6, the J gene TRBJ1-5, with 7 nucleotides matching TRBD1. V was clipped by 5 bases and J by 4 bases; unmatched bases: 2. Germline CDR1 MNHNY, CDR2 SVGAGI (reference sequence). The CDR3 has 13 residues. DNA for the CDR3: TGTGCCAGCAGTCAGGGGGAAAATCAGCCCCAGCATTTT. It specifies CASSQGENQPQHF.

The chain couples TRBV5-4 to TRBJ2-1; D unclear. The V and J ends lost 5 bases and 0 bases respectively, with 12 bases between them. The CDR3 has 15 residues. Looked up from germline, CDR1 is SGHNT and CDR2 is YYREEE (reference sequence). CDR3 sequence reads: CASRQISSSYNEQFF. Written as DNA, the CDR3 is TGTGCCAGCAGACAGATCTCGAGCTCCTACAATGAGCAGTTCTTC.